This TCR beta chain was identified during a study of T-cell memory formation after mild COVID-19. Study-level results: Contracting clones, day 15 to 85, had balanced CD4/CD8, and later expanders favored CD4+.

TCRdb reprocessed the 5' RACE reads via MiXCR and lists one record per CDR3 protein. Altogether a few hundred thousand distinct CDR3 sequences are present, around 21% being singletons, with the ten largest covering roughly an eighth. V was trimmed by 1 base and J by 1 base, leaving 4 bases between them. From germline, CDR1 is ENHRY and CDR2 SYGVKD. There are 13 residues in the CDR3. The sample holds one count of this clonotype. Its antigen remains unidentified. V usage is TRBV10-3 and J usage is TRBJ1-1; D uncertain. The sample consisted of PBMCs or a T cell subset sorted from them (not recorded which). The sequence came from an adult woman who had mild COVID-19 (a few samples of this study predate the infection). Cell type and time point are not known. The chain's CDR3 is CAISEFQNTEAFF. DNA for the CDR3: TGTGCCATCAGTGAGTTTCAGAACACTGAAGCTTTCTTT.